These T cell receptor beta chains were read from a single sample in a study of T-cell memory formation after mild COVID-19. TCRdb analysed the 5' RACE reads with MiXCR anew, one entry per CDR3 protein. This table holds 200,000 to 250,000 distinct CDR3 sequences, 9.5% found once. Material: PBMCs or a T cell subset sorted from them (not recorded which). These receptors came from a man aged 18 to 29 who had mild COVID-19 (a few samples of this study predate the infection). Cell type and time point are not known. The conserved cysteine and the conserved F or W are not part of the CDR3 here.

TRBJ2-5 | TRBV20-1 | SASYREETQY
TRBJ1-2 | TRBV9 | ASSASGTSDSYT
TRBJ2-1 | TRBV20-1 | SARIRRYTYNEQF
TRBJ1-2 | TRBV5-1 | ASSLTRDRGFYT
TRBJ2-2 | TRBV4-1 | ASSQQQVTGELF
TRBJ1-4 | TRBV30 | AWAATGKVLEKLF
TRBJ2-7 | TRBV11-1 | ASSLAGPYEQY
TRBJ1-5 | TRBV7-9 | ASSLGGGANQPQH
TRBJ2-4 | TRBV10-3 | AISERDKTNIQY
TRBJ1-5 | TRBV5-1 | ASSFGGFGQPQH
TRBJ1-1 | TRBV5-4 | ASSAGPRRGRLTEAF
TRBJ2-5 | TRBV2 | ASRTEQETQY
TRBJ2-1 | TRBV7-9 | ASSFRPLAGRSYNEQF
TRBJ1-5 | TRBV7-2 | ASSSQGGSNQPQH
TRBJ2-5 | TRBV7-2 | ASSFRTTSSWETQY
TRBJ1-5 | TRBV12-3/TRBV12-4 | ASSLRRGTQPQH